The source of this T cell receptor beta chain is a study of blood T cell repertoires in COVID-19. Background on the study: Samples taken during acute and convalescent COVID-19 were collected in the United States, Italy and Spain.

The germline V gene encodes CDR1 MDHEN and CDR2 SYDVKM. J gave up 3 bases and V 2 bases, and 3 bases lay outside the gene matches. The CDR3 totals 15 residues. In the authors' methods: Amplification of reference gene primers provided the estimated nucleated cell counts. Method: immunoSEQ multiplex PCR; TCRdb's copy keeps in-frame clones and lacks some. V, J and clone size were drawn from that table, and D and trimming were deduced from the DNA. The sample records 100,000 to 150,000 clones, roughly four fifths being singletons. The specimen sequenced was peripheral blood. The genes are TRBV28 and TRBJ2-2; TRBD2 agrees at 7 bases. The TCR sequence derives from a man aged 60-69 years with acute or convalescent COVID-19. The CDR3 sequence: CASSLGAGDTGELFF. CDR3 DNA: TGTGCCAGCAGTTTAGGGGCGGGAGACACCGGGGAGCTGTTTTTT. The full variable domain, its missing parts supplied by reference TRBV28 and TRBJ2-2, is DVKVTQSSRYLVKRTGEKVFLECVQDMDHENMFWYRQDPGLGLRLIYFSYDVKMKEKGDIPEGYSVSREKKERFSLILESASTNQTSMYLCASSLGAGDTGELFFGEGSRLTVL.